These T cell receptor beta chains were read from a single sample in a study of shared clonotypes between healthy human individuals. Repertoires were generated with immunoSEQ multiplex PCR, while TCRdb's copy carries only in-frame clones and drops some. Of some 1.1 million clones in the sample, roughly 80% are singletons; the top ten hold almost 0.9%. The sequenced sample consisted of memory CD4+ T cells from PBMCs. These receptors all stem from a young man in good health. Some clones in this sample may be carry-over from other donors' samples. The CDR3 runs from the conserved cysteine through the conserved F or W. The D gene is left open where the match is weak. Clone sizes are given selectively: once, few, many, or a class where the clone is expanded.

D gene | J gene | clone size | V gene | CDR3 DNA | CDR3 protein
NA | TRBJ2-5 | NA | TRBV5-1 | TGCGCCAGCAGCTTTGGCCAGACCCAGTACTTC | CASSFGQTQYF
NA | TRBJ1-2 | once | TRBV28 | TGTGCCAGCAATTGGCACAGCCCAAAAAAAGATGGCTACACCTTC | CASNWHSPKKDGYTF
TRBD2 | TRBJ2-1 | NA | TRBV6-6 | TGTGCCAGCAGTGGACGACTAGCGGGGGACAATGAGCAGTTCTTC | CASSGRLAGDNEQFF
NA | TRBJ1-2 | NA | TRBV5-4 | TGTGCCAGCAGCGTGTCGGCAGGGCGATTGGATGGCTACACCTTC | CASSVSAGRLDGYTF
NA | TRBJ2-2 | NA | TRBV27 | TGTGCCAGCAGCCCCCGAAGGAACACCGGGGAGCTGTTTTTT | CASSPRRNTGELFF
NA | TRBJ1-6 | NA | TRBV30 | TGTGCCTGGAGGGCTACGGGAAATTCACCCCTCCACTTT | CAWRATGNSPLHF
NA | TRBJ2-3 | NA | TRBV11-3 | TGTGCCAGCAGCCAGGAGGGCGATACGCAGTATTTT | CASSQEGDTQYF
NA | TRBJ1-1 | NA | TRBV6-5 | TGTGCCAGCAGTTACCGGTCGTCCACGGCGATAGCTTTCTTT | CASSYRSSTAIAFF
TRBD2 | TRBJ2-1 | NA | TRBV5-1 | TGCGCCAGCAGCTTGGGGACTAGCGTGGGCTCTTGGTTCTTC | CASSLGTSVGSWFF
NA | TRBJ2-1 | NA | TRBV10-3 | TGTGCCATCAGTGAGGGGATCCCCTACTACAATGAGCAGTTCTTC | CAISEGIPYYNEQFF
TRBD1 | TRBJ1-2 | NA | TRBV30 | TGTGCCTGGAGTCGACCACAGGGGGCAAGCTATGGCTACACCTTC | CAWSRPQGASYGYTF
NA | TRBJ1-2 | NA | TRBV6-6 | TGTGCCAGCGGGGGGAGGACCTATGGCTACACCTTC | CASGGRTYGYTF
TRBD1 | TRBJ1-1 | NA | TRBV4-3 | TGCGCCAGCAGCCAGGACAGGAGATACACTGAAGCTTTCTTT | CASSQDRRYTEAFF
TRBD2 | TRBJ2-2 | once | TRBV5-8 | TGTGCCAGCAGCTTGGCCGTGACACTAGCGGGAGGGCATCCCGGGGAGCTGTTTTTT | CASSLAVTLAGGHPGELFF
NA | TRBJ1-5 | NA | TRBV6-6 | TGTGCCAGCGGGGCGCAGGTTAGCAATCAGCCCCAGCATTTT | CASGAQVSNQPQHF
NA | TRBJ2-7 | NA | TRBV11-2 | TGTGCCAGCAGCTTAATGAGGATCTACGAGCAGTACTTC | CASSLMRIYEQYF
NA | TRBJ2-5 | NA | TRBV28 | TGTGCCAGCAGTATATCAGACCGAGGGACCCAGTACTTC | CASSISDRGTQYF
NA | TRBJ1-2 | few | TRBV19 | TGTGCCAGTAGTATCGGCGGTAACTATGGCTACACCTTC | CASSIGGNYGYTF
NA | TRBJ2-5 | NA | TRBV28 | TGTGCCAGCAGTTTGTTGGGTCGCGGAGGGGACCAAGAGACCCAGTACTTC | CASSLLGRGGDQETQYF
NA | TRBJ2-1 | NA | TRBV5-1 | TGCGCCAGCAGCTTGGTAGGGAATACCTACAATGAGCAGTTCTTC | CASSLVGNTYNEQFF
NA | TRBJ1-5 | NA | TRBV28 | TGTGCCAGCAGTTTATTCTGGGGGAGTAATCAGCCCCAGCATTTT | CASSLFWGSNQPQHF
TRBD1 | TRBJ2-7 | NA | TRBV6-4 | TGTGCCCGCCGGGACAGGGTTCACTACGAGCAGTACTTC | CARRDRVHYEQYF
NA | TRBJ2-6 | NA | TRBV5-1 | TGCGCCAGCAGCCCCGATTCTTCAGGGGCCAACGTCCTGACTTTC | CASSPDSSGANVLTF
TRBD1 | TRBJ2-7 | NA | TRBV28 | TGTGCCACAAGGACAGGGCAAAATTCCCACGAGCAGTACTTC | CATRTGQNSHEQYF
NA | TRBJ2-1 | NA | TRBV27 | TGTGCCAGCAGTCAACATTCCATTGAGCAGTTCTTC | CASSQHSIEQFF
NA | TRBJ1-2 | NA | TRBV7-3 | TGTGCCAGCCAGCCACTATATGGCTACACCTTC | CASQPLYGYTF
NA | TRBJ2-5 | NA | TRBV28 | TGTGCCAGCAGTTTATTCGAGGGAGCAAAGGAGACCCAGTACTTC | CASSLFEGAKETQYF
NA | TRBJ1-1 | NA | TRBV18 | TGTGCCAGCTCACCACCGAGCAGCCCGAACACTGAAGCTTTCTTT | CASSPPSSPNTEAFF
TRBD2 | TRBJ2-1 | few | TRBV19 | TGTGCCAGTAGTATCCAACTAGCGGGTGAGAATGAGCAGTTCTTC | CASSIQLAGENEQFF
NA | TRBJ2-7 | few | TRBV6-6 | TGTGCCAGCAGTCCCGGGGACTGGAACTACGAGCAGTACTTC | CASSPGDWNYEQYF
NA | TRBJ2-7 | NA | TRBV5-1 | TGCGCCAGCAGCTTGGCCGTACCTTCCTACGAGCAGTACTTC | CASSLAVPSYEQYF
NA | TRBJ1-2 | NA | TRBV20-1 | TGCAGTGCTAGTGTCGGCTATGGCTACACCTTC | CSASVGYGYTF